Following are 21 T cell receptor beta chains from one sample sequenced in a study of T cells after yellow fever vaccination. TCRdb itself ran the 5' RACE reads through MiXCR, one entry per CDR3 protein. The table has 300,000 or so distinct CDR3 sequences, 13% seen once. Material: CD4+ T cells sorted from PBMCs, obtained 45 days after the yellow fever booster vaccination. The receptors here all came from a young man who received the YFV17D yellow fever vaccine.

The CDR3 sequence is CASSQLAGAYNEQFF. CDR3 in DNA: TGTGCCAGCTCACAACTAGCGGGAGCCTACAATGAGCAGTTCTTC. The chain has TRBV18 and TRBJ2-1; 11 nucleotides align to TRBD2. The CDR3 consists of 15 residues. The V gene end was trimmed by 4 bases and the J gene end by 2 bases; junction bases not matched to a gene: 1. Germline V lookup: CDR1 KGHSH, CDR2 LQKENI.

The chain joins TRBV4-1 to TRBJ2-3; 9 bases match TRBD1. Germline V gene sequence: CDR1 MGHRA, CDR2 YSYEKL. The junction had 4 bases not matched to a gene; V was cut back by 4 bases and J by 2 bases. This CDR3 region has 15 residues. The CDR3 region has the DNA TGCGCCAGCAGCCCGGGACAGGGATACACAGATACGCAGTATTTT. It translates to CASSPGQGYTDTQYF.

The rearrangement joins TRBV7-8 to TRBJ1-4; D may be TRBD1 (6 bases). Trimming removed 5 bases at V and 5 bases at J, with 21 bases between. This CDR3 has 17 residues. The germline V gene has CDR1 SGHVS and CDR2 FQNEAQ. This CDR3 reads CASSPKHSTGRNEKLFF. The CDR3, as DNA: TGTGCCAGCAGCCCCAAGCATTCGACAGGCCGAAATGAAAAACTGTTTTTT.

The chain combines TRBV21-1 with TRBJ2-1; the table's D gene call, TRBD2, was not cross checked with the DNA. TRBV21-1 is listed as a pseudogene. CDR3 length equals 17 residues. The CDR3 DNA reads TGTGCCAGCAGCAAAGTACCAGCGGGGGCAAAGTGGAATGAGCAGTTCTTC. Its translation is CASSKVPAGAKWNEQFF.

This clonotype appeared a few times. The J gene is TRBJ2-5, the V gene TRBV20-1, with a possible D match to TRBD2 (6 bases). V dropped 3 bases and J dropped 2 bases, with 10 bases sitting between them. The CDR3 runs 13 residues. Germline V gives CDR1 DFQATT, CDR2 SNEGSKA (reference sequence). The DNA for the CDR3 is TGCAGTGCTAGGCCTAGCGCTCAAGAGACCCAGTACTTC. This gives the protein CSARPSAQETQYF.

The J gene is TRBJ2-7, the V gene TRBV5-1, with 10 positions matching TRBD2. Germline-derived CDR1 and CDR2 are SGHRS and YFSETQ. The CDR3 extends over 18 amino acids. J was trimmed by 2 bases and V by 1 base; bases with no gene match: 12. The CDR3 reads CASSLRSASGSATYEQYF. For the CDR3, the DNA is TGCGCCAGCAGCTTGAGGTCCGCTAGCGGGAGCGCTACCTACGAGCAGTACTTC.

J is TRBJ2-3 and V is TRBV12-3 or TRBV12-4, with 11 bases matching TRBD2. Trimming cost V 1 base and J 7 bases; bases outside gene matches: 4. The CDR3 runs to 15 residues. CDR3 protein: CASSLVSGRANTQYF. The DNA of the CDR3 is TGTGCCAGCAGTTTAGTTAGCGGGAGGGCCAATACGCAGTATTTT.

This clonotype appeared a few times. CDR3 amino acids: CSAIPRDRGGEKLFF. The DNA of the CDR3 is TGCAGTGCCATCCCAAGAGACAGGGGTGGCGAAAAACTGTTTTTT. J is TRBJ1-4 and V is TRBV20-1, with 8 bases lining up with TRBD1. With 6 bases clipped from V and 8 bases from J, the junction kept 14 bases outside the gene matches. Germline assignment: CDR1 DFQATT and CDR2 SNEGSKA (reference sequence). The CDR3 has 15 amino acids.

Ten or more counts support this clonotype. CDR3 loop: CASSRQGNQPQHF. The CDR3 bases are TGTGCCAGCAGTAGACAGGGCAATCAGCCCCAGCATTTT. This chain uses TRBV12-3 or TRBV12-4 with TRBJ1-5, with a tentative D call TRBD1 (6 bases). Trimming removed 5 bases from V and 2 bases from J, with 7 bases in between. This CDR3 is 13 amino acids long.

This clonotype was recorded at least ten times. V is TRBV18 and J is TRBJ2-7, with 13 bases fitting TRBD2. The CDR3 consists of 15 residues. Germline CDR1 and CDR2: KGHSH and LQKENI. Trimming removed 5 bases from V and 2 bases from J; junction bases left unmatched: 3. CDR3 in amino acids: CASSSTSGRPYEQYF. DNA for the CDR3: TGTGCCAGCTCATCGACTAGCGGGAGGCCCTACGAGCAGTACTTC.

The DNA of the CDR3 is TGCAGTGCTCCGCAAATGGCCCAAGAGACCCAGTACTTC. This translates into CSAPQMAQETQYF. The chain recombines TRBV20-1 with TRBJ2-5, with unresolved D. Trimming shortened V by 5 bases and J by 1 base, and 11 bases separated the two germline ends. Germline V gene sequence: CDR1 DFQATT, CDR2 SNEGSKA (reference sequence). The CDR3 is 13 residues long.

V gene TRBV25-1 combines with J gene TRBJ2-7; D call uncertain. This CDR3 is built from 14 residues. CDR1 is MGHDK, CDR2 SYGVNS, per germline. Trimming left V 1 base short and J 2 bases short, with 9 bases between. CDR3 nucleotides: TGTGCCAGCAGTGAATTCGGCGAGGCCTACGAGCAGTACTTC. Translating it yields CASSEFGEAYEQYF.

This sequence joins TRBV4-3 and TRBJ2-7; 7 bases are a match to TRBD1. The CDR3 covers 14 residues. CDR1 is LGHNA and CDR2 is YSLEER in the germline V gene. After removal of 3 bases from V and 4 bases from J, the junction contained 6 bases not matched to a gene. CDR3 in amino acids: CASSQGQWEYEQYF. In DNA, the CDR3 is TGCGCCAGCAGCCAGGGACAGTGGGAATACGAGCAGTACTTC.

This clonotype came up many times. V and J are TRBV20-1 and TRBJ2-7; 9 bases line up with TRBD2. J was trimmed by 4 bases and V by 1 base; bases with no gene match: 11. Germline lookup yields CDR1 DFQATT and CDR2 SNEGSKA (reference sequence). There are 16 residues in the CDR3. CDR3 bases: TGCAGTGCTAGAGGAATCGGCGGGAGGGCCAGTTACGAGCAGTACTTC. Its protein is CSARGIGGRASYEQYF.

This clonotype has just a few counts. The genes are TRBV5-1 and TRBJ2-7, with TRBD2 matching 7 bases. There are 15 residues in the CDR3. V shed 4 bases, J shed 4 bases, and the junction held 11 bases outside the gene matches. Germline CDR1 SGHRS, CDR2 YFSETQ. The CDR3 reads CASSSGTPDGYEQYF. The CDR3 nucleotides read TGCGCCAGCAGCAGCGGGACCCCCGATGGTTACGAGCAGTACTTC.

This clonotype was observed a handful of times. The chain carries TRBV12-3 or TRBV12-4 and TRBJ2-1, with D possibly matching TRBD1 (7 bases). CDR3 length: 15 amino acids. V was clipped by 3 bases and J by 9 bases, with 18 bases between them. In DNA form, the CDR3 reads TGTGCCAGCAGTTTGGAGGGATTGACAGGGATTGAGCAGTTCTTC. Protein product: CASSLEGLTGIEQFF.

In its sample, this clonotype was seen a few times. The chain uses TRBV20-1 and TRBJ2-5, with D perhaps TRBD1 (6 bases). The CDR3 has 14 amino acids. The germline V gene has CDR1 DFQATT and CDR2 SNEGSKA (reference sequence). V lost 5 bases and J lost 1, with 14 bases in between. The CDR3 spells CSAGGDALQETQYF. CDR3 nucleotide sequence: TGCAGTGCTGGGGGCGACGCGCTCCAAGAGACCCAGTACTTC.

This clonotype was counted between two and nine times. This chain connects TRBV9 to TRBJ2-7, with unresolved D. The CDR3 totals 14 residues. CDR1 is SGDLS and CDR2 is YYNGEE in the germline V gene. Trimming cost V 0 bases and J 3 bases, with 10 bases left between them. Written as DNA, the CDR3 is TGTGCCAGCAGCGTAGACAGCTACAGCTACGAGCAGTACTTC. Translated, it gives CASSVDSYSYEQYF.

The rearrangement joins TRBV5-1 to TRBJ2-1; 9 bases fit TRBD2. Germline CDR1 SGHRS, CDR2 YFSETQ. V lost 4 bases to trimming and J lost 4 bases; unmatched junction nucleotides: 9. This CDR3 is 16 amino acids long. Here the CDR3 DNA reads TGCGCCAGCAGCCCGATAGCGGGAGAAGGGTACAATGAGCAGTTCTTC. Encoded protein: CASSPIAGEGYNEQFF.

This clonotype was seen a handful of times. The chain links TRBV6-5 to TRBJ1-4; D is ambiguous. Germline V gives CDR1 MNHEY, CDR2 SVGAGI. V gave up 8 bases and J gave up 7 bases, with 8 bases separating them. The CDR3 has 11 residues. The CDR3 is CASGRVEKLFF. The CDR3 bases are TGTGCCAGCGGCCGTGTTGAAAAACTGTTTTTT.

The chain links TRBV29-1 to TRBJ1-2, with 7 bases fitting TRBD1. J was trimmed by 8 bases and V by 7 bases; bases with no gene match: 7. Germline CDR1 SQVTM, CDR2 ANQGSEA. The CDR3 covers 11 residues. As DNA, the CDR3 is TGCAGCGCAGACAGGGTAGGGGGCTACACCTTC. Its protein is CSADRVGGYTF. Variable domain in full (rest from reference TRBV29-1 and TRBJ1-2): SAVISQKPSRDICQRGTSLTIQCQVDSQVTMMFWYRQQPGQSLTLIATANQGSEATYESGFVIDKFPISRPNLTFSTLTVSNMSPEDSSIYLCSADRVGGYTFGSGTRLTVV.